Shown below are 3 T cell receptor beta chains from a single sample sequenced in a study of identical twins. TCRdb processed the 5' RACE reads anew with MiXCR; each CDR3 protein has one entry. Of roughly 1,500,000 distinct CDR3 sequences listed, around 29% are singletons. The specimen was cord blood. These receptor sequences come from a newborn girl in good health.

This clonotype was observed a few times. This chain's CDR3 is CSARAGVAGGLNEQFF. DNA of the CDR3: TGCAGTGCTAGAGCCGGTGTAGCGGGGGGGCTCAATGAGCAGTTCTTC. J is TRBJ2-1 and V is TRBV20-1, with 11 nucleotides matching TRBD2. The trim removed 1 base at V and 6 bases at J, leaving 8 bases unmatched. The CDR3 runs to 16 residues. CDR1 DFQATT and CDR2 SNEGSKA come from the germline V gene (reference sequence).

This rearrangement joins TRBV3-1 to TRBJ2-3; D call uncertain. CDR1 is LGHDT, CDR2 YNNKEL, per germline (reference sequence). V was shortened by 4 bases and J by 2 bases, with 13 bases between the two germline ends. This CDR3 is built from 15 residues. In DNA, the CDR3 is TGTGCCAGCAGCCCCGACGTGGGCCCCACAGATACGCAGTATTTT. It translates to CASSPDVGPTDTQYF.

CDR3: CASARDREETQYF. In nucleotides, the CDR3 is TGTGCCAGCGCACGGGACAGGGAAGAGACCCAGTACTTC. The chain couples TRBV6-1 to TRBJ2-5; 9 bases are shared with TRBD1. The germline gives CDR1 MNHNS, CDR2 SASEGT. After removal of 8 bases from V and 3 bases from J, the junction contained 4 bases not matched to a gene. The length of the CDR3 is 13 residues.